What follows are 27 T cell receptor beta chains derived from one specimen sequenced in a study of OX40 agonist ivuxolimab in advanced cancers. Profiled with immunoSEQ multiplex PCR; TCRdb holds only in-frame clones, not every one. The data show around 70,000 clones, with approximately 90% seen just once and roughly 1% held by the top ten. The sequencing here drew on CD4+ or CD8+ T cells sorted from blood, taken in a trial of the OX40 agonist ivuxolimab. Source of these receptors: an adult with an advanced solid tumor such as melanoma, head and neck, liver or kidney cancer.

The genes are TRBV11-2 and TRBJ1-2, with D hard to call. The ends were cut back, 0 bases at V and 4 bases at J, with 9 bases in the middle. The CDR3 consists of 14 residues. CDR1 and CDR2 from the germline V gene are SGHAT and FQNNGV. DNA of the CDR3: TGTGCCAGCAGCTTAGATCCCCTCCCCTATGGCTACACCTTC. Its translation is CASSLDPLPYGYTF.

The chain carries TRBV28 and TRBJ1-1, with D perhaps matching TRBD1 (5 bases). Germline V gene lookup returns CDR1 MDHEN and CDR2 SYDVKM. Trimming took 7 bases from V and 6 from J, leaving 15 bases between them. The CDR3 is made up of 13 amino acids. DNA of the CDR3: TGTGCCAGCATCACGACAGTGGGTTCTGAAGCTTTCTTT. It specifies CASITTVGSEAFF.

The chain uses TRBV30 and TRBJ2-3; a weak D match, TRBD2 (7 bases). The CDR3 covers 13 residues. The germline CDR1 and CDR2 sequences are GTSNPN and SVGIG (reference sequence). V lost 2 bases and J lost 7, with 13 bases in between. The CDR3 nucleotides read TGTGCCTGGAGTACCGGCGGGGGCAATACGCAGTATTTT. Translated: CAWSTGGGNTQYF.

The chain employs TRBV14 and TRBJ2-2; weak D call: TRBD1 (5 bases). CDR1 is SGHDN, CDR2 FVKESK, per germline. V dropped 1 base and J dropped 6 bases, with 18 bases sitting between them. This CDR3 is built from 17 residues. CDR3 sequence reads: CASSQGVRQQGSGELFF. CDR3 bases: TGTGCCAGCAGCCAAGGCGTACGACAGCAGGGTTCCGGGGAGCTGTTTTTT.

The genes are TRBV10-3 and TRBJ1-5; TRBD1 matches 7 bases. The CDR3 extends over 16 amino acids. Germline values: CDR1 ENHRY, CDR2 SYGVKD. V lost 5 bases and J lost 2; bases outside the gene matches: 9. CDR3: CAISSQGTGGNQPQHF. The CDR3 DNA reads TGTGCCATCAGTTCACAGGGGACCGGAGGCAATCAGCCCCAGCATTTT.

The chain uses TRBV21-1 and TRBJ1-2. TRBV21-1 is a listed pseudogene. This CDR3 is 14 amino acids long. CDR3 in amino acids: CASSKRRPLTGYTF. DNA for the CDR3: TGTGCCAGCAGCAAGAGGCGGCCCTTAACGGGCTACACCTTC.

The chain links TRBV29-1 to TRBJ2-1, with D perhaps matching TRBD1 or TRBD2 (6 bases each). The ends were cut back, 6 bases at V and 2 bases at J, with 14 bases in the middle. The CDR3 runs to 14 residues. Germline CDR1 and CDR2: SQVTM and ANQGSEA. The CDR3 nucleotides read TGCAGCGTGGGGGCGCGGGGAGCCTACAATGAGCAGTTCTTC. It specifies CSVGARGAYNEQFF.

The chain carries TRBV2 and TRBJ2-7; TRBD2 matches at 10 bases. Germline V gives CDR1 SNHLY, CDR2 FYNNEI. The length of the CDR3 is 16 residues. V trimming: 4 bases; J trimming: 1 base; junction bases outside the gene matches: 7. The chain's CDR3 is CASSGLAGVTSYEQYF. The DNA of the CDR3 is TGTGCCAGCAGTGGGCTAGCGGGGGTCACTTCCTACGAGCAGTACTTC.

The V call is TRBV6-6, the J call TRBJ1-1; D call uncertain. The CDR3 spans 14 residues. Germline CDR1 is MNHNY and CDR2 is SVGAGI (reference sequence). Deletions cut 5 bases from V and 1 base from J, with 11 bases between. The CDR3 sequence: CASSPLGENTEAFF. In nucleotides, the CDR3 is TGTGCCAGCAGTCCCCTTGGGGAGAACACTGAAGCTTTCTTT.

The V gene is TRBV7-3, the J gene TRBJ2-1, with no clear D. The V and J ends lost 0 bases and 4 bases respectively, with 10 bases between them. This CDR3 comprises 15 residues. The germline gives CDR1 SGHTA, CDR2 FQGTGA. The CDR3 reads CASSLTGNDYNEQFF. The CDR3 nucleotides read TGTGCCAGCAGCTTAACGGGTAACGATTACAATGAGCAGTTCTTC.

V gene TRBV30 combines with J gene TRBJ2-7; the match to TRBD1 covers 8 bases. CDR3 length equals 18 residues. Trimming cost V 2 bases and J 0 bases; bases outside gene matches: 15. Germline V lookup: CDR1 GTSNPN, CDR2 SVGIG (reference sequence). CDR3 DNA sequence: TGTGCCTGGAGTCCGTTCCCGGGACAGGTCACTGTCTCCTACGAGCAGTACTTC. Its protein is CAWSPFPGQVTVSYEQYF. Using reference TRBV30 and TRBJ2-7 for the parts outside the CDR3, the full variable domain is SQTIHQWPATLVQPVGSPLSLECTVEGTSNPNLYWYRQAAGRGLQLLFYSVGIGQISSEVPQNLSASRPQDRQFILSSKKLLLSDSGFYLCAWSPFPGQVTVSYEQYFGPGTRLTVT.

This clone is a singleton in its sample. CDR3 amino acids: CASSLSQGVYEQYF. CDR3 DNA: TGTGCCAGCAGCTTATCTCAGGGGGTGTACGAGCAGTACTTC. The chain carries TRBV7-3 and TRBJ2-7; 7 bases fit TRBD1. Looked up from germline, CDR1 is SGHTA and CDR2 is FQGTGA. The V segment lost 2 bases and the J segment 4 bases; nucleotides outside the gene matches: 5. This CDR3 comprises 14 residues. Variable domain in full (rest from reference TRBV7-3 and TRBJ2-7): GAGVSQTPSNKVTEKGKYVELRCDPISGHTALYWYRQSLGQGPEFLIYFQGTGAADDSGLPNDRFFAVRPEGSVSTLKIQRTERGDSAVYLCASSLSQGVYEQYFGPGTRLTVT.

The gene calls are TRBV29-1 and TRBJ2-7; the D gene is possibly TRBD2 (5 bases). This CDR3 has 14 amino acids. The germline V gene encodes CDR1 SQVTM and CDR2 ANQGSEA. Trimming left V 4 bases short and J 3 bases short, with 16 bases between. The CDR3 DNA reads TGCAGCGTTGGCGGGCCGAACCCTCTCTACGAGCAGTACTTC. Translating it yields CSVGGPNPLYEQYF.

V usage is TRBV6-5 and J usage is TRBJ2-1; D might be TRBD2 (6 bases). The CDR3 has 13 residues. V was pared by 1 base and J by 13 bases, with 14 bases between. The germline CDR1 and CDR2 sequences are MNHEY and SVGAGI. CDR3 protein: CASSYFPLGGQFF. CDR3 bases: TGTGCCAGCAGTTACTTCCCCCTCGGGGGTCAGTTCTTC.

The chain uses TRBV6-1 and TRBJ2-1; TRBD1 matches 8 bases. CDR1 is MNHNS and CDR2 is SASEGT in the germline V gene. The CDR3 has 16 residues. J gave up 3 bases and V 4 bases, and 8 bases lay outside the gene matches. CDR3 in DNA: TGTGCCAGCAGTGCCCGAACAGGGGGTCGCTACAATGAGCAGTTCTTC. Encoded protein: CASSARTGGRYNEQFF.

The V and J genes are TRBV9 and TRBJ2-1; no definite D call. The CDR3 length is 13 residues. Per the germline V gene, CDR1 is SGDLS and CDR2 is YYNGEE. V dropped 0 bases and J dropped 10 bases, with 11 bases sitting between them. Here the CDR3 DNA reads TGTGCCAGCAGCGTAGCCTTAAACGGGGAGCAGTTCTTC. This codes for CASSVALNGEQFF. The full variable domain, with the rest looked up from reference TRBV9 and TRBJ2-1, is DSGVTQTPKHLITATGQRVTLRCSPRSGDLSVYWYQQSLDQGLQFLIQYYNGEERAKGNILERFSAQQFPDLHSELNLSSLELGDSALYFCASSVALNGEQFFGPGTRLTVL.

The genes are TRBV9 and TRBJ2-5, with 12 bases aligning to TRBD2. This CDR3 is built from 16 residues. Looked up from germline, CDR1 is SGDLS and CDR2 is YYNGEE. V shed 3 bases, J shed 5 bases, and the junction held 8 bases outside the gene matches. The CDR3 DNA sequence: TGTGCCAGCAGCGCGACTAGCGGGAGACTTGGGGAGACCCAGTACTTC. It specifies CASSATSGRLGETQYF.

The chain joins TRBV2 to TRBJ2-1, with 7 bases lining up with TRBD2. V lost 3 bases, J lost 12 bases, and 5 bases stayed unmatched. The CDR3 contains 12 residues. Germline V gene sequence: CDR1 SNHLY, CDR2 FYNNEI. Here the CDR3 DNA reads TGTGCCAGCAGTGACGGCGGGGGATCGCAGTTCTTC. Its translation is CASSDGGGSQFF.

The chain has TRBV2 and TRBJ1-5, with D maybe TRBD1 (5 bases). The CDR3 spans 15 residues. Looked up from germline, CDR1 is SNHLY and CDR2 is FYNNEI. Trimming removed 8 bases from V and 2 bases from J, with 16 bases in between. This chain's CDR3 is CASPQGREGNQPQHF. CDR3 bases: TGTGCCAGCCCCCAGGGCAGGGAGGGCAATCAGCCCCAGCATTTT. The full variable domain, with the rest looked up from reference TRBV2 and TRBJ1-5, is EPEVTQTPSHQVTQMGQEVILRCVPISNHLYFYWYRQILGQKVEFLVSFYNNEISEKSEIFDDQFSVERPDGSNFTLKIRSTKLEDSAMYFCASPQGREGNQPQHFGDGTRLSIL.

This clone was observed a few times. This chain uses TRBV5-1 with TRBJ1-1; TRBD1 agrees at 9 bases. V dropped 4 bases and J dropped 3; count of bases not matched to a gene: 7. The CDR3 runs 15 residues. CDR1 and CDR2 (germline): SGHRS, YFSETQ. The CDR3 nucleotides read TGCGCCAGCAGCCCGGGACAGGGAATGCACACTGAAGCTTTCTTT. This gives the protein CASSPGQGMHTEAFF. Looking up the rest from reference TRBV5-1 and TRBJ1-1 gives the full variable domain: KAGVTQTPRYLIKTRGQQVTLSCSPISGHRSVSWYQQTPGQGLQFLFEYFSETQRNKGNFPGRFSGRQFSNSRSEMNVSTLELGDSALYLCASSPGQGMHTEAFFGQGTRLTVV.

The V and J genes are TRBV10-3 and TRBJ2-2; TRBD2 aligns across 11 bases. The CDR3 has 14 amino acids. Germline V gene data show CDR1 as ENHRY and CDR2 as SYGVKD. V lost 10 bases, J lost 6 bases, and 7 bases stayed unmatched. This CDR3 reads CATLAGGRSGELFF. The CDR3 DNA sequence: TGTGCCACCTTAGCGGGGGGGCGGTCCGGGGAGCTGTTTTTT.

The CDR3, as DNA: TGCGCCAGCAGCCAGTGGGGGGGGACTAATGAAAAACTGTTTTTT. This translates into CASSQWGGTNEKLFF. This chain connects TRBV4-1 to TRBJ1-4; D is perhaps TRBD1 (5 bases). This CDR3 is built from 15 residues. V lost 3 bases, J lost 2 bases, and 10 bases lay in between. Germline V gene data show CDR1 as MGHRA and CDR2 as YSYEKL.

The table lists this clone with a count of one. V usage is TRBV5-1 and J usage is TRBJ2-7; D possibly uses TRBD1 or TRBD2 (5 bases each). The V end lost 3 bases, the J end lost 0 bases, and 7 bases lay between the germline ends. Germline V CDR1 and CDR2: SGHRS, YFSETQ. CDR3 length equals 13 residues. CDR3 DNA: TGCGCCAGCAGCTCCGGGGCCTCCTACGAGCAGTACTTC. Its translation is CASSSGASYEQYF.

V and J are TRBV7-9 and TRBJ2-5; 9 bases match TRBD2. V shed 4 bases, J shed 7 bases, and the junction held 7 bases outside the gene matches. CDR1 SEHNR and CDR2 FQNEAQ come from the germline V gene (reference sequence). CDR3 length: 14 residues. Here the CDR3 reads CASSSGTSFGTQYF. The CDR3 DNA reads as TGTGCCAGCAGCTCAGGGACTAGCTTCGGGACCCAGTACTTC. The full variable domain, completed using reference TRBV7-9 and TRBJ2-5, is DTGVSQNPRHKITKRGQNVTFRCDPISEHNRLYWYRQTLGQGPEFLTYFQNEAQLEKSRLLSDRFSAERPKGSFSTLEIQRTEQGDSAMYLCASSSGTSFGTQYFGPGTRLLVL.

The genes are TRBV30 and TRBJ1-6; D remains unclear. The CDR3 spans 15 residues. Trimming took 0 bases from V and 9 from J, leaving 15 bases between them. The germline CDR1 and CDR2 sequences are GTSNPN and SVGIG (reference sequence). The CDR3 region is CAWSVLEGLGSPLHF. CDR3 nucleotides: TGTGCCTGGAGTGTACTAGAAGGGCTTGGTTCACCCCTCCACTTT.

The CDR3 loop is CASSRGLTTGNEKLFF. In DNA, the CDR3 is TGCGCCAGCAGCAGAGGATTAACGACAGGCAATGAAAAACTGTTTTTT. The chain is built from TRBV5-1 and TRBJ1-4; possible D gene TRBD1, 6 bases. Germline V CDR1 and CDR2: SGHRS, YFSETQ. This CDR3 is built from 16 residues. Trimming removed 4 bases at V and 5 bases at J, with 18 bases between.

This sequence joins TRBV7-8 and TRBJ1-4; maybe TRBD1 (5 bases). Germline CDR1 reads SGHVS; CDR2 reads FQNEAQ. This CDR3 comprises 17 residues. Deletions cut 6 bases from V and 10 bases from J, with 27 bases between. CDR3 in amino acids: CASRPLDRQRGLGKLFF. Here the CDR3 DNA reads TGTGCCAGCAGGCCCCTGGACCGTCAGAGGGGCTTGGGAAAACTGTTTTTT.